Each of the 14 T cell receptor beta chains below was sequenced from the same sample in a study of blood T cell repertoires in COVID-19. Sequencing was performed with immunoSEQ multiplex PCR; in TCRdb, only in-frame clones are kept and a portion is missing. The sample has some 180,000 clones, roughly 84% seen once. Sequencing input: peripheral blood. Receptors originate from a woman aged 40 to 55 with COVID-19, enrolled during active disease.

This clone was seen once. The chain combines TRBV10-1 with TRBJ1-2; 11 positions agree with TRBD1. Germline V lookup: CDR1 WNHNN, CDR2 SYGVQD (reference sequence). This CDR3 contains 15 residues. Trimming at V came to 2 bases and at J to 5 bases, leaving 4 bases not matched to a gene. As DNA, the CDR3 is TGCGCCAGCAGTGAGGGGACAGGGGGGAAGTATGGCTACACCTTC. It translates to CASSEGTGGKYGYTF.

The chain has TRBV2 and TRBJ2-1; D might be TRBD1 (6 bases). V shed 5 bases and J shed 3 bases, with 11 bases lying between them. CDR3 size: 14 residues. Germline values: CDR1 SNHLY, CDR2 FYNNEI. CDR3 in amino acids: CASSQQGYYNEQFF. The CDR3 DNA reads TGTGCCAGCAGTCAACAGGGTTACTACAATGAGCAGTTCTTC.

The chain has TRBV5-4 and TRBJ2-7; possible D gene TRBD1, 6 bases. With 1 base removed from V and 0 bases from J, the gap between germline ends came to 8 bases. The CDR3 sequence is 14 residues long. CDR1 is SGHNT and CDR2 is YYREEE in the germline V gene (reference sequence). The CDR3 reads CASSLWGLSYEQYF. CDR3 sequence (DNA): TGTGCCAGCAGCTTGTGGGGGCTCTCCTACGAGCAGTACTTC.

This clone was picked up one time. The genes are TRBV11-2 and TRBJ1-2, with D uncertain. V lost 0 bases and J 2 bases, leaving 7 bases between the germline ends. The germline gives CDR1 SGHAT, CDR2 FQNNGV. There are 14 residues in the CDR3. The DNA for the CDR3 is TGTGCCAGCAGCTTAGAGGCCAGGAACTATGGCTACACCTTC. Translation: CASSLEARNYGYTF.

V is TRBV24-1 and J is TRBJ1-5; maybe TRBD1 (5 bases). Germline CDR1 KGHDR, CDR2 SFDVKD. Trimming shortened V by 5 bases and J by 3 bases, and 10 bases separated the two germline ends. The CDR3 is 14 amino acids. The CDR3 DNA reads TGTGCCACCAGTGCCAGGGCCTTCAATCAGCCCCAGCATTTT. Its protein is CATSARAFNQPQHF.

CDR3 bases: TGTGCCAGCCACAGGCAGGACAGGGATGGCTACACCTTC. Translating gives CASHRQDRDGYTF. The V gene is TRBV6-5, the J gene TRBJ1-2; TRBD1 matches at 8 bases. Germline V CDR1 and CDR2: MNHEY, SVGAGI. V was clipped by 8 bases and J by 6 bases; unmatched bases: 8. CDR3 length: 13 residues.

The CDR3 coding sequence is TGCGCCAGCAGTGAGTCGAGTCTAGCAGAGCAGTTCTTC. This encodes CASSESSLAEQFF. The rearrangement links TRBV10-1 to TRBJ2-1, with D possibly matching TRBD2 (5 bases). The germline CDR1 and CDR2 sequences are WNHNN and SYGVQD (reference sequence). V was shortened by 0 bases and J by 10 bases, with 10 bases between the two germline ends. The CDR3 sequence is 13 residues long.

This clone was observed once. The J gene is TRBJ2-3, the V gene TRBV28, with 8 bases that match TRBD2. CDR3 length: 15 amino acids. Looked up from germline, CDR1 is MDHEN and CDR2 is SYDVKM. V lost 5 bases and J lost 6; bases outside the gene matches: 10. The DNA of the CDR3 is TGTGCCAGCAGTGCCCCGGGGGGGTCGACGGATACGCAGTATTTT. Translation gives CASSAPGGSTDTQYF.

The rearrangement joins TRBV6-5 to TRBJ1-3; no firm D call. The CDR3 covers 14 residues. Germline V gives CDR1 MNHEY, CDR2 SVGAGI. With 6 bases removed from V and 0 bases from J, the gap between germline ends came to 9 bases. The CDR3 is CASSATSSGNTIYF. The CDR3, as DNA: TGTGCCAGCAGCGCGACTAGCTCTGGAAACACCATATATTTT.

CDR3 DNA sequence: TGTGCCAGCAGGCCTCGTCGGGGTCATGAAAAACTGTTTTTT. Amino acids: CASRPRRGHEKLFF. The rearrangement links TRBV6-1 to TRBJ1-4; D remains ambiguous. Germline V gives CDR1 MNHNS, CDR2 SASEGT. The length of the CDR3 is 14 residues. Trimming shortened V by 6 bases and J by 6 bases, and 14 bases separated the two germline ends.

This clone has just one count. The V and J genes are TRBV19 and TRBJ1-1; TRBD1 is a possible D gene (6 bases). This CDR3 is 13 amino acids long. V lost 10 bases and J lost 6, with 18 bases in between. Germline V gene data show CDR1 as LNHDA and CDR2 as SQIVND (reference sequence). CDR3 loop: CATRGQGYSEAFF. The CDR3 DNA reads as TGTGCCACTAGAGGGCAGGGGTATTCTGAAGCTTTCTTT.

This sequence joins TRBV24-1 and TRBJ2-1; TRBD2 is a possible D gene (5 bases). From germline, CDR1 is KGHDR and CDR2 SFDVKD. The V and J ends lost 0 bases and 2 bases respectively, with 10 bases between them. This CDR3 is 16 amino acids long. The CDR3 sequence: CATSDLLSDPYNEQFF. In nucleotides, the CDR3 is TGTGCCACCAGTGATTTGCTTAGCGATCCCTACAATGAGCAGTTCTTC.

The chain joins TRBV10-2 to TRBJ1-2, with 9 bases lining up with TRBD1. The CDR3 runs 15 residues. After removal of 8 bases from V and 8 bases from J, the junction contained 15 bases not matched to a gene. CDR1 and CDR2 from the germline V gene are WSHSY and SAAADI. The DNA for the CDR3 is TGCGCCAGCCAGTGGGAACAGGGGGCGCCGGAGGGCTACACCTTC. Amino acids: CASQWEQGAPEGYTF.

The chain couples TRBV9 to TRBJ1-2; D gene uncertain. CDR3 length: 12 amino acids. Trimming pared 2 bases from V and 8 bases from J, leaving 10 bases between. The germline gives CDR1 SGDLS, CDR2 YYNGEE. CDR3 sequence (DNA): TGTGCCAGCAGCGTCGGCGGGGAGGGCTACACCTTC. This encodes CASSVGGEGYTF.